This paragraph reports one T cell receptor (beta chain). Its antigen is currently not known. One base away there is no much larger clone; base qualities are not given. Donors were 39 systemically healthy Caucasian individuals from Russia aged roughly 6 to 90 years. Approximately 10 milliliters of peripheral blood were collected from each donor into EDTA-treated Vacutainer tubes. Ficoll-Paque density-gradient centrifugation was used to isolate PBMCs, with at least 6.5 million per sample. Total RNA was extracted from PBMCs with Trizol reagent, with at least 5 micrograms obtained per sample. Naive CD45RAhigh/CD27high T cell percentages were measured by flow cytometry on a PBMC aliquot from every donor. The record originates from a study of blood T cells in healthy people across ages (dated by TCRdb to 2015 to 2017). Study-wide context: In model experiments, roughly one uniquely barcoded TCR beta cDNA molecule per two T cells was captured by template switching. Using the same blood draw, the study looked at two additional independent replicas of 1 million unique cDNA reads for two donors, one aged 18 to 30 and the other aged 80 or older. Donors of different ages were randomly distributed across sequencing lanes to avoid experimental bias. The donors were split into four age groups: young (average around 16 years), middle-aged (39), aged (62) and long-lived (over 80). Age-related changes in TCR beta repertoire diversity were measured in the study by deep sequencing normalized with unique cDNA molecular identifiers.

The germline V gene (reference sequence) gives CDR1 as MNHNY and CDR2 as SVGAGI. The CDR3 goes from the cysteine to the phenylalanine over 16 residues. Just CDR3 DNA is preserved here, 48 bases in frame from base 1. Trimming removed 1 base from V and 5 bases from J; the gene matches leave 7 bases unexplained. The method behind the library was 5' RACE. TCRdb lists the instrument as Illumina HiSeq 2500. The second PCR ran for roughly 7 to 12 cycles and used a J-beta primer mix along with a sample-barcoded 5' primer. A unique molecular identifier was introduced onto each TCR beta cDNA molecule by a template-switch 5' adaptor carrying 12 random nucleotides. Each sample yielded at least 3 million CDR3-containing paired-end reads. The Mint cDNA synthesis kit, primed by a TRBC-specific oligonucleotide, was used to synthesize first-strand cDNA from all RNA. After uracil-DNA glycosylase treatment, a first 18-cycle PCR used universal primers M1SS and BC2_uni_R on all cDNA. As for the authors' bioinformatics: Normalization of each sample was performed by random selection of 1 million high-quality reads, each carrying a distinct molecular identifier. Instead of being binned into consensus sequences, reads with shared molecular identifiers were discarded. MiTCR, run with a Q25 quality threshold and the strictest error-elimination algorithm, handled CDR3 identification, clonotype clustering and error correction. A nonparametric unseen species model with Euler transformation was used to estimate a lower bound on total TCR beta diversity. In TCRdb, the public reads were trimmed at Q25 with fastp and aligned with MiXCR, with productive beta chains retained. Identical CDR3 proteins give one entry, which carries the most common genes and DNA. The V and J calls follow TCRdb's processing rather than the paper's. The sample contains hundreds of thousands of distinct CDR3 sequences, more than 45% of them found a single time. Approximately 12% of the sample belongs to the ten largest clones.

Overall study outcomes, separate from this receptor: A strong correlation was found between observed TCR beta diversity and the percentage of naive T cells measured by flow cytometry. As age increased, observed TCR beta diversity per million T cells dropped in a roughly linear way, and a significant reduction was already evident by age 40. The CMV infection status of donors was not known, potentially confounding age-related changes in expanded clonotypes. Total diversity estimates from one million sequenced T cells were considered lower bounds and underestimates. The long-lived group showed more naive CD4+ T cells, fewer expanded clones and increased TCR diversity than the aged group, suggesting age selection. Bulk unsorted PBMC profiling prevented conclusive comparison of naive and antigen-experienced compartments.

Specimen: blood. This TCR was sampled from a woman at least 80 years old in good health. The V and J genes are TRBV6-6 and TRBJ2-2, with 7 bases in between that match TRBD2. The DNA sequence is TGTGCCAGCAGTTACTTGAAGGGAGCGGGGACCGGGGAGCTGTTTTTT. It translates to CASSYLKGAGTGELFF.